This T cell receptor beta chain was identified in a study of T cell repertoires in cytomegalovirus infection. Study context: Public TCR beta signatures indicated both CMV infection and matching HLA type. Study-level findings and limits: In two of eight donors, the top clonotype was HLA-C-restricted CMV-specific.

MiXCR, run by TCRdb on the reads, gives a single entry per CDR3 protein. This table has approximately 340,000 distinct CDR3 sequences, under 35% appearing once. Comment on this clonotype: The antigen is not known.

This CDR3 spans 14 amino acids. Germline lookup yields CDR1 MDHEN and CDR2 SYDVKM. With 6 bases removed from V and 5 bases from J, the gap between germline ends came to 16 bases. The source was cultured PBMCs, collected from culture after CMV antigen stimulation. The V gene is TRBV28, the J gene TRBJ1-2, with D possibly being TRBD1 (6 bases). The TCR originated in a human donor in good health (CMV status not recorded). Some clones in this sample may be carry-over from other donors' samples. The CDR3 sequence: CASSLGQRVYGYTF. The CDR3 region has the DNA TGTGCCAGCAGCCTTGGACAGAGGGTTTATGGCTACACCTTC.